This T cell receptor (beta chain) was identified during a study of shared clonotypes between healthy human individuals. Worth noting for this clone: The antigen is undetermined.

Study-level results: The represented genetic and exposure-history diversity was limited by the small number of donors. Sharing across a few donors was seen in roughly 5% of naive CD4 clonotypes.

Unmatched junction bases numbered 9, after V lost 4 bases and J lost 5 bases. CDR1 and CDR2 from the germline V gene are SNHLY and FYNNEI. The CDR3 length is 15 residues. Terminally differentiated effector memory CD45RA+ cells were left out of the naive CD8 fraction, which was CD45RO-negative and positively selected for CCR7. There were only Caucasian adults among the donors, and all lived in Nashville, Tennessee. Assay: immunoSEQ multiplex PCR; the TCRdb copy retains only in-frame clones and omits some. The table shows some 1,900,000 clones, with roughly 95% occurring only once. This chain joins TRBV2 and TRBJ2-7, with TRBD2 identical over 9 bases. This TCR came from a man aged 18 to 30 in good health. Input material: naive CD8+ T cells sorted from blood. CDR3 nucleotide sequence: TGTGCCAGCAGTGGGGTTAGCGGGAGTACGAACGAGCAGTACTTC. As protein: CASSGVSGSTNEQYF. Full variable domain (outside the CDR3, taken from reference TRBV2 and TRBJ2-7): EPEVTQTPSHQVTQMGQEVILRCVPISNHLYFYWYRQILGQKVEFLVSFYNNEISEKSEIFDDQFSVERPDGSNFTLKIRSTKLEDSAMYFCASSGVSGSTNEQYFGPGTRLTVT.